This record covers a single TCR beta chain. Its matching antigen is unknown. These data come from a study of vaccination and CD4 T cells after COVID-19. The wider study: Stimulation of the cells used overlapping spike peptide pools from SARS-CoV-2 and from the common cold coronaviruses HCoV-NL63, HCoV-OC43 and HCoV-229E. Cultures acting as controls obtained a CEFX pool, an HIV-1 Nef pool, or no peptide.

Described treatment: roughly nine-day PBMC culture with coronavirus spike peptide pools or control peptides (ViraFEST assay). Cultured CD4+ T-cell DNA underwent Oncomine TCR Beta short-read sequencing. Genomic DNA was isolated from CD4+ T cells that had been cultured. Using its own MiXCR run on the PCR reads, TCRdb lists one record per CDR3 protein. This sample has some 8,500 distinct CDR3 sequences, with roughly 56% found just once. The TCR originated in a human donor who had recovered from COVID-19. The sample consisted of CD4+ T cells from blood, cultured in vitro.

CDR3 protein: CASSFNGGISNYGYTF. CDR3 DNA sequence: TGTGCCAGTAGTTTTAACGGAGGAATTTCTAACTATGGCTACACCTTC. V usage is TRBV19 and J usage is TRBJ1-2, with D uncertain. The CDR3 spans 16 residues. Germline V gene lookup returns CDR1 LNHDA and CDR2 SQIVND (reference sequence). The V gene lost 5 bases and the J gene lost 0 bases, with 16 bases spanning the gap.